The clone carrying this T cell receptor (beta chain) was seen a handful of times. The antigen is unknown. The source of the sample is a study of CD8+ T cells in alopecia areata. Study in general: Severity scoring for treated patients was based on the percentage of affected scalp area. General observations from the study: Scalp sequencing captures resident alphabeta T cells of normal skin too.

RNA was extracted and reverse transcribed into cDNA as the sequencing template. Sequenced by immunoSEQ multiplex PCR; TCRdb stores in-frame clones only, minus some. The table shows 150,000 to 200,000 clones, with roughly three fifths occurring only once. The CDR3 is made up of 15 amino acids. Between the trimmed V and J ends, which lost 5 bases and 2 bases, there was a span of 13 bases. Germline values: CDR1 MNHNY, CDR2 SVGAGI (reference sequence). The treatment: oral pan-JAK inhibitor, 5-10 mg twice daily. It was from PBMCs that CD4+ and CD8+ T cells were sorted. The chain recombines TRBV6-6 with TRBJ1-3, with no clear D. This sample comprised CD4+ T cells sorted from blood, obtained at approximately week 50, from a patient treated with tofacitinib. This sequence was found in a human donor with alopecia areata. DNA of the CDR3: TGTGCCAGCAGTGTGAAGACGGAAACTGGAAACACCATATATTTT. This sequence encodes CASSVKTETGNTIYF.